This TCR beta chain was recovered during a study of blood T cell repertoires in COVID-19. Authors' processing steps: Amplifying reference gene primers gave estimates of nucleated cell counts. Clones were sequenced by immunoSEQ multiplex PCR, and TCRdb holds only the in-frame ones, with some missing. V and J calls and clone size are those listed in that table; D and trimming were worked out from the DNA. The sample carries 50,000 or so clones, over 70% recorded once. V was clipped by 5 bases and J by 13 bases, with 12 bases between them. CDR1 and CDR2 (germline): KGHSH, LQKENI. This CDR3 region has 12 residues.

The sequenced material came from peripheral blood. This chain links TRBV18 with TRBJ1-6, with D possibly being TRBD1 (6 bases). This clonotype was sampled from a man in his 70s with acute or convalescent COVID-19. This chain's CDR3 is CASSEQGNPLHF. CDR3 coding DNA: TGTGCCAGCTCAGAACAGGGTAATCCCCTCCACTTT. Complete variable domain (other parts from reference TRBV18 and TRBJ1-6): NAGVMQNPRHLVRRRGQEARLRCSPMKGHSHVYWYRQLPEEGLKFMVYLQKENIIDESGMPKERFSAEFPKEGPSILRIQQVVRGDSAAYFCASSEQGNPLHFGNGTRLTVT.